Below are 24 T cell receptor beta chains sequenced from a single sample in a study of vaccination and CD4 T cells after COVID-19. Described treatment: approximately nine-day PBMC culture with coronavirus spike peptide pools or control peptides (ViraFEST assay). For these receptors, no antigen is known. Oncomine TCR Beta short-read sequencing was applied to DNA from cultured CD4+ T cells. TCRdb re-called the PCR reads through MiXCR, storing one row per CDR3 protein. In the table there are about 9,300 distinct CDR3 sequences, about half of which are singletons. Sequenced sample: CD4+ T cells from blood, cultured in vitro. The origin of the receptors is a human donor who had recovered from COVID-19.

The sample holds a few counts of this clonotype. The rearrangement joins TRBV6-2 or TRBV6-3 to TRBJ1-1; D possibly corresponds to TRBD1 (6 bases). The germline V gene has CDR1 MNHEY and CDR2 SVGEGT. The CDR3 is 13 residues long. Trimming pared 5 bases from V and 4 bases from J, leaving 11 bases between. CDR3 sequence (DNA): TGTGCCAGCAGTCCACAGGGATTCACTGAAGCTTTCTTT. Residues: CASSPQGFTEAFF.

The rearrangement links TRBV20-1 to TRBJ2-1, with TRBD2 matching 9 bases. The CDR3 is made up of 14 amino acids. V gave up 4 bases and J gave up 5 bases; unmatched junction bases: 6. From germline, CDR1 is DFQATT and CDR2 SNEGSKA (reference sequence). This CDR3 is CSAISGSGHNEQFF. The CDR3 DNA is TGCAGTGCTATTAGCGGGAGTGGTCACAATGAGCAGTTCTTC.

The gene calls are TRBV9 and TRBJ2-4; no clear D. The germline V and J ends were trimmed by 3 bases and 5 bases, with 6 bases remaining between them. This CDR3 has 12 amino acids. Germline lookup yields CDR1 SGDLS and CDR2 YYNGEE. Here the CDR3 reads CASSGPQNIQYF. DNA of the CDR3: TGTGCCAGCAGCGGACCTCAAAACATTCAGTACTTC.

CDR3 in amino acids: CASSKASGRNGELFF. CDR3 DNA sequence: TGTGCCAGCAGCAAAGCTTCGGGCAGAAACGGGGAGCTGTTTTTT. V gene TRBV21-1 combines with J gene TRBJ2-2. TRBV21-1 is a pseudogene. This CDR3 is built from 15 residues.

J is TRBJ2-5 and V is TRBV28, with 8 bases lining up with TRBD1. The CDR3 consists of 20 residues. V dropped 1 base and J dropped 1; count of bases not matched to a gene: 17. Per the germline V gene, CDR1 is MDHEN and CDR2 is SYDVKM. CDR3 loop: CASSLLVGQGFSGPQETQYF. CDR3 in DNA: TGTGCCAGCAGTTTATTGGTCGGACAGGGTTTCAGCGGTCCCCAAGAGACCCAGTACTTC.

The chain links TRBV19 to TRBJ1-3, with D uncertain. Germline V gene sequence: CDR1 LNHDA, CDR2 SQIVND (reference sequence). The V and J ends lost 5 bases and 2 bases respectively, with 7 bases between them. The CDR3 is made up of 13 amino acids. CDR3 sequence: CASSLNPGNTIYF. CDR3 coding DNA: TGTGCCAGTAGTTTAAATCCTGGAAACACCATATATTTT.

Only one count was recorded for this clonotype. The chain carries TRBV7-6 and TRBJ2-3; a weak D match, TRBD2 (6 bases). CDR3 length equals 17 residues. V was cut by 1 base and J by 2 bases, with 16 bases left in between. The germline V gene has CDR1 SGHVS and CDR2 FNYEAQ. The CDR3 spells CASSLGRSSGITDTQYF. In DNA, the CDR3 is TGTGCCAGCAGCTTAGGTCGGAGTAGCGGTATCACAGATACGCAGTATTTT.

This clonotype has a handful of counts. V is TRBV12-3 or TRBV12-4 and J is TRBJ1-6; possible D gene TRBD1, 5 bases. The CDR3 has 18 residues. Trimming removed 6 bases at V and 0 bases at J, with 18 bases between. Here the CDR3 DNA reads TGTGCCAGCAGCCGAACAGGAGGCAAGAGCTCCTATAATTCACCCCTCCACTTT. This sequence encodes CASSRTGGKSSYNSPLHF.

This clonotype was recorded a few times. V and J are TRBV6-2 or TRBV6-3 and TRBJ1-3, with D tentatively TRBD1 (6 bases). V lost 8 bases and J 0 bases, leaving 14 bases between the germline ends. This CDR3 spans 15 amino acids. Germline CDR1 reads MNHEY; CDR2 reads SVGEGT. The CDR3 loop reads CASAYYRVSGNTIYF. CDR3 coding DNA: TGTGCCAGCGCGTACTACAGGGTCTCTGGAAACACCATATATTTT.

This clonotype was counted only a few times. V usage is TRBV7-8 and J usage is TRBJ1-2, with TRBD1 matching over 7 bases. V lost 4 bases to trimming and J lost 8 bases; unmatched junction nucleotides: 10. Germline V gene lookup returns CDR1 SGHVS and CDR2 FQNEAQ. CDR3 length equals 14 residues. The CDR3 sequence: CASSSGGGLRGYTF. In DNA form, the CDR3 reads TGTGCCAGCAGCTCAGGGGGGGGATTGAGGGGCTACACCTTC. Full variable domain (missing parts from reference TRBV7-8 and TRBJ1-2): GAGVSQSPRYKVAKRGQDVALRCDPISGHVSLFWYQQALGQGPEFLTYFQNEAQLDKSGLPSDRFFAERPEGSVSTLKIQRTQQEDSAVYLCASSSGGGLRGYTFGSGTRLTVV.

V is TRBV6-4 and J is TRBJ2-7; TRBD1 matches 7 bases. V gave up 7 bases and J gave up 6 bases; unmatched junction bases: 15. Germline loops: CDR1 MRHNA, CDR2 SNTAGT. This CDR3 has 15 amino acids. CDR3 nucleotide sequence: TGTGCCAGCACCCTCCCCACAGGACAGGTTCGCGAGCAGTACTTC. This gives the protein CASTLPTGQVREQYF.

This clonotype was counted a few times. The chain has TRBV27 and TRBJ2-3; D may be TRBD2 (5 bases). Germline values: CDR1 MNHEY, CDR2 SMNVEV (reference sequence). Trimming left V 6 bases short and J 5 bases short, with 12 bases between. The CDR3 runs 13 residues. CDR3: CASRTRGLDTQYF. Written as DNA, the CDR3 is TGTGCCAGCAGGACCCGAGGGTTAGATACGCAGTATTTT.

A few counts support this clonotype. The CDR3 protein is CATSGTLAGVDTGELFF. The CDR3 DNA follows: TGTGCCACCAGTGGGACCCTAGCGGGAGTAGACACCGGGGAGCTGTTTTTT. V gene TRBV24-1 combines with J gene TRBJ2-2; 10 bases map to TRBD2. CDR3 size: 17 residues. Germline V gene lookup returns CDR1 KGHDR and CDR2 SFDVKD. V dropped 5 bases and J dropped 3; count of bases not matched to a gene: 8.

The rearrangement uses TRBV7-2 and TRBJ1-4, with TRBD1 matching 7 bases. Germline CDR1 is SGHTA and CDR2 is FQGNSA. The V and J ends lost 5 bases and 1 base, in that order; junction bases with no gene match: 10. The CDR3 totals 17 residues. The CDR3 coding sequence is TGTGCCAGCAGCGCCCACAGGGGTGGGGGAACTAATGAAAAACTGTTTTTT. As protein: CASSAHRGGGTNEKLFF.

Written as DNA, the CDR3 is TGTGCCAGCAGTTCTAGACAGGAATATGGCTACACCTTC. This sequence encodes CASSSRQEYGYTF. The chain joins TRBV2 to TRBJ1-2; maybe TRBD1 (6 bases). The germline V and J ends were trimmed by 5 bases and 5 bases, with 12 bases remaining between them. The CDR3 is made up of 13 amino acids. From germline, CDR1 is SNHLY and CDR2 FYNNEI.

The CDR3 nucleotides are TGTGCCACCAGTGATCCTGCGGGGGCAGATACGCAGTATTTT. It encodes CATSDPAGADTQYF. V and J are TRBV24-1 and TRBJ2-3; 7 bases map to TRBD2. Germline V gives CDR1 KGHDR, CDR2 SFDVKD. V lost 3 bases to trimming and J lost 4 bases; unmatched junction nucleotides: 3. CDR3 size: 14 residues.

The J gene is TRBJ1-6, the V gene TRBV6-2 or TRBV6-3, with a weak D call TRBD1 (5 bases). The CDR3 totals 14 residues. V lost 7 bases to trimming and J lost 9 bases, with 16 bases between them. Per germline, CDR1 MNHEY and CDR2 SVGEGT. CDR3 in DNA: TGTGCCAGCATCGACAGCAGGATGAGTTCACCCCTCCACTTT. Protein: CASIDSRMSSPLHF.

V is TRBV6-2 or TRBV6-3 and J is TRBJ1-5; maybe TRBD1 (6 bases). The germline CDR1 and CDR2 sequences are MNHEY and SVGEGT. V was pared by 10 bases and J by 0 bases, with 13 bases between. There are 14 residues in the CDR3. The CDR3 here is CATTTGNSNQPQHF. CDR3 bases: TGTGCCACAACTACAGGGAATAGCAATCAGCCCCAGCATTTT.

The chain has TRBV5-1 and TRBJ2-5; D is unclear. V was trimmed by 5 bases and J by 4 bases, leaving 12 bases between them. Looked up from germline, CDR1 is SGHRS and CDR2 is YFSETQ. The CDR3 has 13 amino acids. The CDR3 protein is CASSLTPPETQYF. The CDR3 bases are TGCGCCAGCAGTCTTACCCCGCCAGAGACCCAGTACTTC.

Only one count was recorded for this clonotype. The V and J genes are TRBV11-2 and TRBJ2-1; a weak D match, TRBD1 (6 bases). V shed 1 base and J shed 0 bases, with 10 bases lying between them. Per germline, CDR1 SGHAT and CDR2 FQNNGV. This CDR3 comprises 16 residues. The CDR3 region is CASSLGVGASYNEQFF. The CDR3 nucleotides read TGTGCCAGCAGCTTAGGAGTGGGGGCCTCCTACAATGAGCAGTTCTTC.

The V and J genes are TRBV20-1 and TRBJ1-5; tentatively, D is TRBD1 (6 bases). The CDR3 runs 13 residues. CDR1 and CDR2 (germline): DFQATT, SNEGSKA (reference sequence). With 5 bases removed from V and 2 bases from J, the gap between germline ends came to 10 bases. The CDR3 reads CSAGGKGNQPQHF. The CDR3 nucleotides are TGCAGTGCTGGGGGCAAGGGCAATCAGCCCCAGCATTTT.

This clonotype is deemed medium-sized. The genes are TRBV27 and TRBJ1-1; D may be TRBD1 (6 bases). Between the trimmed V and J ends, which lost 1 base and 2 bases, there was a span of 8 bases. Germline V gives CDR1 MNHEY, CDR2 SMNVEV (reference sequence). CDR3 length: 14 amino acids. The DNA of the CDR3 is TGTGCCAGCAGTTTATTTGGGACAAACACTGAAGCTTTCTTT. Translation: CASSLFGTNTEAFF.

This chain joins TRBV6-5 and TRBJ1-4; 9 positions agree with TRBD1. Germline CDR1 and CDR2: MNHEY and SVGAGI. With V trimmed by 4 bases and J by 5 bases, 8 bases remained unmatched. CDR3 length equals 16 residues. CDR3: CASSFFSTGGNEKLFF. CDR3 DNA: TGTGCCAGCAGTTTCTTTTCGACAGGGGGGAATGAAAAACTGTTTTTT.

This chain links TRBV7-3 with TRBJ2-3, with a weak D call TRBD1 (6 bases). Per germline, CDR1 SGHTA and CDR2 FQGTGA. V was shortened by 4 bases and J by 3 bases, with 14 bases between the two germline ends. This CDR3 is 15 amino acids long. The CDR3 DNA reads TGTGCCAGCAGCTCAACAGGGTCGTGGACAGATACGCAGTATTTT. Its translation is CASSSTGSWTDTQYF.